The 7 T cell receptor beta chains presented below share a single source sample, sequenced in a study of blood T cell repertoires in COVID-19. Method: immunoSEQ multiplex PCR; TCRdb's copy keeps in-frame clones and lacks some. This sample has about 380,000 clones, with more than 75% found just once. The sample comprised PBMCs or T cells enriched from blood (not recorded which). These receptors were obtained from a young woman who had recovered from COVID-19.

This sequence joins TRBV7-2 and TRBJ1-1; the D is unclear. V was cut by 6 bases and J by 11 bases, with 25 bases left in between. Germline CDR1 reads SGHTA; CDR2 reads FQGNSA. The CDR3 loop spans 15 amino acids. Here the CDR3 reads CASSPLAPGLSAAFF. The CDR3 coding sequence is TGTGCCAGCAGTCCCTTAGCCCCGGGTCTCTCGGCTGCTTTCTTT.

The rearrangement links TRBV19 to TRBJ2-2; D gene unclear. Deletions cut 1 base from V and 4 bases from J, with 10 bases between. There are 15 residues in the CDR3. Germline CDR1 and CDR2: LNHDA and SQIVND (reference sequence). This chain's CDR3 is CASSIGGFPTGELFF. CDR3 DNA sequence: TGTGCCAGTAGTATAGGCGGTTTCCCCACCGGGGAGCTGTTTTTT.

The chain couples TRBV6-1 to TRBJ2-4; tentative D call: TRBD1 (6 bases). V lost 3 bases to trimming and J lost 12 bases, with 18 bases between them. CDR1 is MNHNS, CDR2 SASEGT, per germline. This CDR3 contains 14 residues. CDR3 protein: CASSDSQWTVHQYF. As DNA, the CDR3 is TGTGCCAGCAGTGATTCACAATGGACAGTACATCAGTACTTC.

This chain joins TRBV28 and TRBJ1-6, with TRBD1 matching over 7 bases. CDR1 MDHEN and CDR2 SYDVKM come from the germline V gene. The CDR3 is 15 amino acids. V lost 4 bases to trimming and J lost 6 bases; unmatched junction nucleotides: 6. This CDR3 reads CASSSTGTANSPLHF. In DNA form, the CDR3 reads TGTGCCAGCAGTTCGACCGGGACAGCTAATTCACCCCTCCACTTT.

The chain combines TRBV10-3 with TRBJ1-5; TRBD1 matches at 8 bases. CDR3 length equals 16 residues. With 3 bases clipped from V and 3 bases from J, the junction kept 7 bases outside the gene matches. Germline CDR1 ENHRY, CDR2 SYGVKD. The chain's CDR3 is CAISDLGQEYNQPQHF. The CDR3 nucleotides are TGTGCCATCAGTGACCTGGGACAGGAATACAATCAGCCCCAGCATTTT.

This clone was seen only a few times. The genes are TRBV27 and TRBJ2-7; possible D gene TRBD2, 5 bases. With 5 bases removed from V and 1 base from J, the gap between germline ends came to 15 bases. The germline V gene encodes CDR1 MNHEY and CDR2 SMNVEV (reference sequence). The CDR3 sequence is 15 residues long. The CDR3 here is CASSPLREWSYEQYF. DNA for the CDR3: TGTGCCAGCAGTCCCTTGAGGGAGTGGTCCTACGAGCAGTACTTC.

The chain employs TRBV6-2 or TRBV6-3 and TRBJ1-2; 12 bases are shared with TRBD1. The CDR3 is 14 amino acids. The germline V gene has CDR1 MNHEY and CDR2 SVGEGT. V dropped 5 bases and J dropped 7; count of bases not matched to a gene: 5. In DNA form, the CDR3 reads TGTGCCAGCAGTGACCGGGACAGGGGGCGTGGCTACACCTTC. Amino acid sequence: CASSDRDRGRGYTF.